Listed here are 3 T cell receptor beta chains from one sample, sequenced in a study of blood T cell repertoires in COVID-19. Data came from immunoSEQ multiplex PCR; TCRdb stores just in-frame clones and leaves some out. The sample lists 300,000 to 350,000 clones, about 91% occurring once. What was sequenced was peripheral blood. The receptors derive from a woman aged 30 to 39 with COVID-19, enrolled during active disease.

V usage is TRBV18 and J usage is TRBJ2-1; D unclear. The V and J ends lost 5 bases and 0 bases respectively, with 17 bases between them. Germline lookup yields CDR1 KGHSH and CDR2 LQKENI. The CDR3 spans 17 residues. The CDR3 sequence is CASSFSPGASSYNEQFF. The CDR3 DNA follows: TGTGCCAGCTCATTCTCTCCCGGAGCTAGCTCCTACAATGAGCAGTTCTTC.

V gene TRBV6-2 or TRBV6-3 combines with J gene TRBJ1-2; D is possibly TRBD1 (5 bases). Germline V CDR1 and CDR2: MNHEY, SVGEGT. The CDR3 covers 13 residues. The ends were cut back, 4 bases at V and 7 bases at J, with 13 bases in the middle. The CDR3 sequence is CASSSGGALGYTF. DNA for the CDR3: TGTGCCAGCAGTTCTGGAGGGGCGCTTGGCTACACCTTC.

The V gene is TRBV2, the J gene TRBJ1-5; D gene unclear. The CDR3 is made up of 12 amino acids. Germline V CDR1 and CDR2: SNHLY, FYNNEI. Deletions cut 0 bases from V and 10 bases from J, with 7 bases between. CDR3 amino acids: CASSEAREPQHF. CDR3 nucleotide sequence: TGTGCCAGCAGTGAAGCGCGTGAACCCCAGCATTTT.